This entry describes one T cell receptor (beta chain). What it recognizes is unknown. This CDR3 is built from 14 residues. The V end was cut by 3 bases, the J end by 3 bases, with 14 bases between. CDR1 is SQVTM, CDR2 ANQGSEA, per germline. This sample is part of a study of T cell repertoires in cytomegalovirus infection. Study details: HLA-C-restricted CMV epitopes, recently identified, and well-studied HLA-B-restricted ones were used by the study. Study-wide points: Clonotype analysis showed dominance of the ex vivo response by HLA-C-restricted CMV-specific TCR beta clonotypes.

MiXCR was run by TCRdb on the reads, yielding one entry per CDR3 protein. This repertoire shows 200,000 to 250,000 distinct CDR3 sequences, about 40% found once; its top ten account for approximately 60%. This sequence joins TRBV29-1 and TRBJ1-1; a possible D gene is TRBD1 (6 bases). The sequencing here drew on CD8+ T cells from cultured PBMCs, taken from culture after CMV antigen stimulation. This clonotype originated in a human donor in good health (CMV status not recorded). Some clones in this sample may be carry-over from other donors' samples. CDR3 nucleotides: TGCAGCGTTGAGATTGGTCAGGGGTACACTGAAGCTTTCTTT. It yields the protein CSVEIGQGYTEAFF.